The 9 T cell receptor beta chains below all came from one sample that was sequenced in a study of shared clonotypes between healthy human individuals. Repertoires were generated with immunoSEQ multiplex PCR, while TCRdb's copy carries only in-frame clones and drops some. The sample contains under 650,000 clones, about 96% of which appear only once. The sequencing input was naive CD4+ T cells sorted from blood. As to subset: CD45RA+ positively selected. These receptors all stem from a woman aged 25 to 39 in good health.

The CDR3 bases are TGTGCCAGCAGCACCAACCAGCGGCAGGGCTACACCTTC. This encodes CASSTNQRQGYTF. The chain has TRBV5-5 and TRBJ1-2; D not resolved. This CDR3 has 13 amino acids. The V end lost 4 bases, the J end lost 8 bases, and 15 bases lay between the germline ends. CDR1 is SGHKS and CDR2 is YYEKEE in the germline V gene (reference sequence).

The V call is TRBV6-5, the J call TRBJ2-5, with 7 bases lining up with TRBD2. The DNA end is a closer match to TRBJ2-7, so the J assignment may be wrong. The CDR3 covers 14 residues. The V gene's germline CDR1 is MNHEY and CDR2 SVGAGI. As DNA, the CDR3 is TGTGCCAGCAGTTACTACCCGGGAGGTCGCGAGCAGTACTTC. Protein product: CASSYYPGGREQYF.

The rearrangement joins TRBV27 to TRBJ1-1; 7 bases are a match to TRBD1. The CDR3 consists of 15 residues. Germline trimming cut 4 bases from V and 10 bases from J; bases unmatched to any gene: 15. Germline loops: CDR1 MNHEY, CDR2 SMNVEV (reference sequence). This CDR3 is CASSYSGGGLGGAFF. In DNA form, the CDR3 reads TGTGCCAGCAGTTATTCCGGAGGGGGCCTGGGCGGAGCTTTCTTT.

The gene calls are TRBV19 and TRBJ1-2, with D possibly TRBD1 on 6 matching bases. This CDR3 has 14 amino acids. The V gene lost 5 bases and the J gene lost 3 bases, with 13 bases spanning the gap. Germline loops: CDR1 LNHDA, CDR2 SQIVND (reference sequence). The CDR3 nucleotides read TGTGCCAGTAGTCCGAACAGGGAAGACTATGGCTACACCTTC. Protein sequence: CASSPNREDYGYTF.

This chain connects TRBV4-1 to TRBJ1-1; 7 bases are shared with TRBD1. The CDR3 has 15 residues. Germline V gene sequence: CDR1 MGHRA, CDR2 YSYEKL. V lost 4 bases and J lost 8; bases outside the gene matches: 13. As DNA, the CDR3 is TGCGCCAGCAGCCCAAGGGGACAGAGGGCCGCGGAAGCTTTCTTT. Translated: CASSPRGQRAAEAFF.

The chain uses TRBV7-2 and TRBJ2-7; 9 bases agree with TRBD1. Per germline, CDR1 SGHTA and CDR2 FQGNSA. This CDR3 region has 14 residues. Trimming at V came to 5 bases and at J to 3 bases, leaving 5 bases not matched to a gene. This CDR3 reads CASSRGTGFYEQYF. The CDR3 DNA is TGTGCCAGCAGCCGCGGGACAGGGTTCTACGAGCAGTACTTC.

The CDR3 protein is CASSPFGDTLSYEQYF. In DNA form, the CDR3 reads TGTGCCAGCAGCCCCTTCGGGGACACCTTATCCTACGAGCAGTACTTC. The genes are TRBV5-5 and TRBJ2-7; possibly TRBD1 for D (6 bases). The CDR3 has 16 amino acids. Germline lookup yields CDR1 SGHKS and CDR2 YYEKEE (reference sequence). V was shortened by 4 bases and J by 1 base, with 18 bases between the two germline ends.

The CDR3 sequence: CAWIWKGTRSSYEQYF. The CDR3 DNA is TGTGCCTGGATCTGGAAGGGGACGAGGAGCTCCTACGAGCAGTACTTC. The V and J genes are TRBV30 and TRBJ2-5; tentatively, D is TRBD1 or TRBD2 (5 bases each). The DNA end is a closer match to TRBJ2-7, so the J assignment may be wrong. Germline V gene data show CDR1 as GTSNPN and CDR2 as SVGIG (reference sequence). This CDR3 has 16 residues.

In its sample, this clone was seen once. The chain links TRBV19 to TRBJ2-5; weak D call: TRBD2 (5 bases). Looked up from germline, CDR1 is LNHDA and CDR2 is SQIVND (reference sequence). V was pared by 8 bases and J by 5 bases, with 12 bases between. The CDR3 contains 12 residues. Here the CDR3 reads CASGGPGETQYF. The CDR3 DNA reads TGTGCCAGTGGCGGGCCTGGGGAGACCCAGTACTTC.